One T cell receptor beta chain is described in this entry. The antigen this receptor binds is unknown. One base away there is no much larger clone; base qualities are not given. This specimen comes from a study of blood T cell repertoires in COVID-19 (TCRdb year 2020). General notes on the study: Samples covering the acute and convalescent phases of COVID-19 were provided by collaborators in the United States, Italy and Spain. The prospective study material was composed of cDNA or gDNA derived from T cells, B-cell-depleted T cells, or PBMCs. Deeply sampled blood TCRbeta repertoires from subjects exposed to, actively infected with, or recovered from COVID-19 were included in the dataset. The repertoires were released in a freely available public database meant as a resource for research on the immune response to SARS-CoV-2. Samples came from the ongoing ImmuneRACE study (first 160 participants) plus 1,254 subjects from 6 global collaborators. Sample metadata almost always included a de-identified subject ID, COVID-19 status, age in years and sex. HLA class I and class II types, where available, came from metadata supplied by the sample provider rather than from assay-based typing. Study-wide findings and limitations: The amount of clinical and demographic metadata varied by source and participant and was provided uncurated.

Whole blood was collected in K2EDTA tubes by collaborating institutions according to the institutions' own protocols. For TCRbeta analysis, collaborators shipped samples as frozen whole blood, isolated PBMCs, or DNA extracted from either of those sample types. The CDR3 goes from the cysteine to the phenylalanine over 16 residues. The entry retains the CDR3 DNA only, 48 bases that are in frame from base 1. CDR1 and CDR2 are read off the germline V gene (reference sequence) as MNHEY and SMNVEV. Germline trimming amounts to 5 bases on V and 3 bases on J, with 7 as the count of junction bases outside the gene matches. The immunoSEQ Assay, a bias-controlled multiplex PCR, was used to amplify TCRbeta CDR3 regions from genomic DNA. The published analysis was carried out like this. The number of nucleated cells in each sample was estimated by amplification of reference gene primers within the assay. Sequence reads were collapsed and filtered to measure the absolute abundance of every unique TCRbeta CDR3 rearrangement. Productive Simpson clonality was computed per sample as the square root of Simpson's diversity index over productive rearrangements. TCRdb obtained this table from immuneACCESS and retained in-frame rearrangements with V and J assigned. These tables miss some clones; where compared with another copy, unresolved V genes account for less than half of the shortfall, and the remainder is unexplained. The V and J calls and clone size were taken over from that table, and D and trimming were inferred from the DNA. The sample table records approximately 10,000 clones; 84% of these occur just once. The top ten constitute 31% of the sample.

This receptor was obtained from a man aged 50-60 years with active COVID-19. The chain is made from TRBV27 and TRBJ2-3, and 11 junction bases match TRBD2. Sequences were obtained from peripheral blood. This receptor has the CDR3 CASSPILAGGTDTQYF. The bases are TGTGCCAGCAGTCCAATATTAGCGGGAGGGACAGATACGCAGTATTTT.